The rows below give T cell receptor beta chains drawn from one sample of a study of blood T cell repertoires in COVID-19. The table came from immunoSEQ multiplex PCR; TCRdb's copy has only in-frame clones and leaves some out. The sample holds about 50,000 clones; 79% are singletons and the top ten take 20% to 30%. Sequencing used peripheral blood. Receptors were obtained from a man aged 70-80 years with acute or convalescent COVID-19. Both conserved end residues are part of each CDR3. The D gene is left open where the match is weak. The size entry is marked missing in some rows and otherwise reads once, few, many or a size class.

v_call,d_call,j_call,clone_size,cdr3_aa,cdr3_nt
TRBV7-9,.,TRBJ2-2,medium-sized,CASSYNPNTGELFF,TGTGCCAGCAGCTACAACCCGAACACCGGGGAGCTGTTTTTT
TRBV28,.,TRBJ1-3,once,CASLPGSVGNTIYF,TGTGCCAGCCTCCCGGGAAGTGTAGGAAACACCATATATTTT
TRBV23-1,TRBD2,TRBJ2-1,few,CASSRQWFKRDYEQFF,TGCGCCAGCAGCCGTCAATGGTTTAAGCGGGACTATGAGCAGTTCTTC
TRBV16,.,TRBJ2-1,.,CASSQYAGSYNEQFF,TGTGCCAGCAGCCAATATGCGGGCTCCTACAATGAGCAGTTCTTC
TRBV27,.,TRBJ1-2,.,CASSLSHRHYGYTF,TGTGCCAGCAGTTTATCGCACAGACACTATGGCTACACCTTC
TRBV7-2,TRBD1,TRBJ1-5,.,CASSQLGQGFHSNQPQHF,TGTGCCAGCAGCCAGCTAGGACAGGGGTTCCATAGCAATCAGCCCCAGCATTTT
TRBV9,TRBD1,TRBJ2-6,.,CASSLLRDRYSGANVLTF,TGTGCCAGCAGCTTACTCCGGGACAGGTATTCTGGGGCCAACGTCCTGACTTTC
TRBV3-1/TRBV3-2,TRBD1,TRBJ2-2,.,CASSAPGQGAGELFF,TGTGCCAGCAGCGCGCCGGGACAGGGTGCCGGGGAGCTGTTTTTT
TRBV27,.,TRBJ2-2,few,CASSFVYRGASGTGELFF,TGTGCCAGCAGTTTTGTTTATCGGGGGGCAAGTGGGACCGGGGAGCTGTTTTTT
TRBV19,TRBD2,TRBJ2-1,once,CASSPGLAGYNEQFF,TGTGCCAGTAGCCCGGGACTAGCGGGTTACAATGAGCAGTTCTTC
TRBV12-1,.,TRBJ2-1,.,CASSLLVGARHYNEQFF,TGTGCCAGCAGCCTCCTTGTGGGGGCCCGCCACTACAATGAGCAGTTCTTC
TRBV2,.,TRBJ1-5,.,CASSERSRTDSNQPQHF,TGTGCCAGCAGTGAACGGAGCAGGACAGATAGCAATCAGCCCCAGCATTTT
TRBV5-1,TRBD2,TRBJ2-1,.,CASSLTSGSSYNEQFF,TGCGCCAGCAGTCTCACCAGCGGGAGCTCCTACAATGAGCAGTTCTTC
TRBV7-9,.,TRBJ1-1,.,CASSLLYGAGTEAFF,TGTGCCAGCAGCTTATTGTATGGGGCTGGCACTGAAGCTTTCTTT
TRBV24-1,.,TRBJ2-3,.,CATSDSQGTDTQYF,TGTGCCACCAGTGATTCCCAGGGGACAGATACGCAGTATTTT
TRBV2,TRBD2,TRBJ2-1,.,CASNQLAGQGSEQFF,TGTGCCAGCAACCAACTAGCGGGTCAGGGAAGTGAGCAGTTCTTC
TRBV20-1,.,TRBJ1-1,.,CSADGSTEAFF,TGCAGTGCTGATGGGAGCACTGAAGCTTTCTTT
TRBV6-1,.,TRBJ1-1,.,CASSETRGTEAFF,TGTGCCAGCAGTGAGACACGGGGCACTGAAGCTTTCTTT
TRBV1,.,TRBJ1-2,.,CTSSQEGRDLYGYTF,TGCACCAGCAGCCAAGAAGGGAGGGATCTTTATGGCTACACCTTC
TRBV11-3,.,TRBJ1-4,.,CASSSQQATNEKLFF,TGTGCCAGCAGCTCTCAACAAGCAACTAATGAAAAACTGTTTTTT
TRBV6-5,.,TRBJ2-5,.,CASSLGAQETQYF,TGTGCCAGCAGTTTAGGGGCCCAAGAGACCCAGTACTTC
TRBV7-2,.,TRBJ1-3,.,CASSPLSTVGNTIYF,TGTGCCAGCAGCCCCCTCTCGACAGTGGGCAACACCATATATTTT
TRBV4-2,.,TRBJ2-5,.,CASSQLGGDQETQYF,TGTGCCAGCAGCCAGCTAGGAGGGGACCAAGAGACCCAGTACTTC
TRBV24-1,TRBD1,TRBJ2-1,.,CATSGSGTGYVGEQFF,TGTGCCACCAGTGGCTCCGGGACAGGGTATGTCGGTGAGCAGTTCTTC
TRBV4-3,TRBD1,TRBJ2-2,.,CASSQGQGGGELFF,TGCGCCAGCAGCCAAGGACAGGGGGGCGGGGAGCTGTTTTTT
TRBV7-9,.,TRBJ1-4,.,CASSLYSNEKLFF,TGTGCCAGCAGCTTGTATAGTAATGAAAAACTGTTTTTT
TRBV6-6,TRBD2,TRBJ2-5,.,CASRTPGLAFRETQYF,TGTGCCAGCAGGACCCCGGGACTAGCTTTCCGAGAGACCCAGTACTTC
TRBV12-5,.,TRBJ2-1,.,CATRDQWANEQFF,TGTGCTACGCGGGACCAATGGGCCAATGAGCAGTTCTTC
TRBV2,.,TRBJ1-5,.,CASRGGVQPSGNQPQHF,TGTGCCAGTCGGGGTGGGGTCCAACCCTCGGGCAATCAGCCCCAGCATTTT
TRBV7-3,.,TRBJ2-3,.,CASSTYQTSTDTQYF,TGTGCCAGCAGCACCTATCAGACTAGCACAGATACGCAGTATTTT
TRBV6-5,TRBD2,TRBJ2-1,.,CASSYSWLAGGNEQFF,TGTGCCAGCAGTTACTCGTGGCTAGCGGGGGGCAATGAGCAGTTCTTC
TRBV5-1,.,TRBJ2-2,once,CASSPLSDTGELFF,TGCGCCAGCAGCCCCCTAAGCGACACCGGGGAGCTGTTTTTT
TRBV4-2,.,TRBJ1-6,.,CASSQDRSRGNSPLHF,TGTGCCAGCAGCCAAGATCGAAGCAGGGGAAATTCACCCCTCCACTTT
TRBV9,TRBD2,TRBJ2-5,.,CASSVAPSGRETQYF,TGTGCCAGCAGCGTAGCCCCTAGCGGGCGTGAGACCCAGTACTTC
TRBV19,.,TRBJ1-2,once,CASSIRQPNYGYTF,TGTGCCAGTAGTATTAGACAACCTAACTATGGCTACACCTTC
TRBV11-2,TRBD2,TRBJ2-5,.,CASSRLISGRQTQYF,TGTGCCAGCAGCCGACTAATTAGCGGGAGACAGACCCAGTACTTC
TRBV12-3/TRBV12-4,TRBD1,TRBJ1-2,once,CASSHRGGGYTF,TGTGCCAGCAGCCACAGGGGTGGTGGCTACACCTTC
TRBV12-5,.,TRBJ1-6,.,CASGLNSPLHF,TGTGCTAGTGGCTTAAATTCACCCCTCCACTTT
TRBV18,.,TRBJ1-2,.,CASSPDPRNYGYTF,TGTGCCAGCTCACCAGACCCCAGGAACTATGGCTACACCTTC
TRBV9,.,TRBJ1-3,.,CASSAPQGGGNTIYF,TGTGCCAGCAGCGCCCCTCAGGGTGGGGGAAACACCATATATTTT
TRBV19,.,TRBJ1-5,.,CASRQKLSNQPQHF,TGTGCCAGCAGACAGAAACTTAGCAATCAGCCCCAGCATTTT
TRBV7-2,TRBD2,TRBJ2-7,.,CASSAALAGFDEQYF,TGTGCCAGCAGCGCGGCACTAGCGGGATTCGACGAGCAGTACTTC
TRBV5-1,TRBD2,TRBJ2-5,few,CASSVGGTSGGAGQYF,TGCGCCAGCAGCGTTGGAGGGACTAGCGGGGGGGCCGGTCAGTACTTC